This T cell receptor (beta chain) was recorded in a study of identical twins. This CDR3 has 15 amino acids. Trimming removed 0 bases at V and 6 bases at J, with 14 bases between. Germline-derived CDR1 and CDR2 are SGHAT and FQNNGV. In this sample, this clonotype turned up a few times. Its antigen remains unidentified. From the 5' RACE reads, TCRdb called clonotypes with MiXCR, one entry per CDR3 protein. The data hold a few hundred thousand distinct CDR3 sequences, with over 9% observed a single time. Study-wide results and limits: Invariant MAIT and iNKT cells are populations that could partly confound zero-insertion analyses. Models underestimated how often monozygotic twins shared out-of-frame TCR alpha. Out-of-frame alpha sequences shared by twins were enriched for low generation probability. Fewer insertions characterized abundant cord blood beta clonotypes, whereas memory repertoires showed none.

The sample also formed part of further work on yellow fever vaccine responses in identical twins.

What was sequenced was CD8+ T cells sorted from blood. The TCR originated in a woman aged 18-35 years in good health. The chain couples TRBV11-2 to TRBJ1-2; tentative D call: TRBD1 (6 bases). This chain's CDR3 is CASSLDGTFSDGYTF. The CDR3 nucleotides are TGTGCCAGCAGCTTAGATGGGACATTTTCAGATGGCTACACCTTC.